This T cell receptor beta chain was documented in a study of cytomegalovirus exposure and HLA in healthy donors (dated by TCRdb to the late 2010s). Context from the whole study: An earlier analysis of around 600 of the donors reported more than 250 Gb of sequence data and some 120 million unique TCR beta sequences from roughly 180 million T cells. An early release that covered approximately 600 HLA-typed donors contained 300 to 350 gigabases of sequencing data and about 93 million unique TCR sequences. Among the roughly 380 genotyped donors, more than 70% belonged to the genetic ancestry cluster associated with self-reported Caucasian donors. The aim of the study was to test whether cataloging public T cell receptors could identify signatures of past pathogen exposure. The study profiled the T cell repertoires of under 700 subjects by immunosequencing and related them to cytomegalovirus serostatus. A separate validation cohort of 90 to 150 different subjects was used in addition to the roughly 700-subject first cohort. To predict cytomegalovirus infection status, the study combined high-throughput TCR immunosequencing, statistical association of individual TCRs with disease status, and machine learning. A later analysis re-analyzed previously published TCR beta repertoires from roughly 600 donors and added high-resolution HLA genotyping to study TCR occurrence patterns. The later analysis used no new phenotypic data to find candidate immune exposures, relying instead on TCR beta sequences and their occurrence across donors. In an earlier analysis of a few hundred of the donors, high-throughput TCR beta sequencing was used to judge whether each TCR beta V gene segment behaved as functional or pseudogenic. Donor age, sex, ethnicity and CMV serostatus were compiled together with the repertoire data. A later genetic analysis took genome-wide SNP genotypes for about 65% of the 666 donors and used that subset as a discovery cohort. All discovery cohort repertoires had been generated on a single sequencing platform. HLA typing covered class I and class II loci at four-digit resolution. The number of typed donors differed by locus: about 620-640 for A, B, C, DRB1 and DQB1; some 500 for DQA1; roughly 600 for DPA1; and around 470 for DPB1. Roughly 5 DR-DQ haplotypes were treated as single units for association and clustering because of strong linkage in the cohort. On average, roughly 240,000 unique TCR beta nucleotide sequences were sequenced per donor among about 400 genotyped donors of the cohort, with 15% to 20% of those sequences being non-productive.

Broader findings and caveats from the paper: The earlier analysis of approximately 560 of the donors excluded some 16 rarely observed V segments, including chromosome 9 orphons, because counts were too low. A few of the identified cytomegalovirus-associated TCR beta chains were confirmed in vitro to be specific for cytomegalovirus antigens. Compared with equally common non-associated chains, HLA-associated TCR beta chains in a later analysis were more clonally expanded and had lower generation probabilities. The study listed 164 TCR beta chains as associated with cytomegalovirus. Immune exposure information for the cohort was limited to CMV serostatus. In a later genetic analysis, a missense DCLRE1C variant was associated with V-gene and J-gene trimming of TCR beta chains, and the association was replicated in an independent cohort. In a later analysis, most CMV-associated TCR beta chains were found to appear HLA-restricted, with HLA associations seemingly driven largely by CMV exposure. In this cohort, only TCR beta chains were sequenced, and detectable features were limited by the absence of alpha or paired-chain data. In both the original and validation cohorts, the classifier was reported to diagnose cytomegalovirus status with high specificity and sensitivity. When HLA alleles, especially DR and DQ, strongly co-occurred, attributing TCR associations to individual alleles was difficult. The presence/absence analyses assumed that sequencing depth was roughly uniform across donors, and that assumption may not be true. A further reported finding was that TCR beta sequences accurately predicted the HLA-A and HLA-B alleles for most subjects in the first cohort. Because the 87-base-pair reads could not distinguish some IMGT-functional V segments, including TRBV6-2 and TRBV6-3, those segments were excluded. A group of highly shared sequence variants was considered likely to be a technical artifact of the sequencing pipeline. At a false discovery rate of 0.05, a later analysis linked under 20,000 TCR beta sequences to specific HLA alleles. In an earlier analysis of 500 to 650 of the donors, most TCR beta V segments appeared in productive rearrangements about 90% or about 30% of the time, broadly matching IMGT annotations. In a later genetic analysis, fewer N-insertions in productive TCRs were reported among donors in an Asian-associated ancestry cluster than the 666-donor mean. Across donors, most TCR sequences were observed very rarely, whereas some public TCRs were present in many individuals. A later analysis found that TCR association rates varied across HLA loci, with DRB1 alleles showing the most associated TCRs and HLA-C alleles the fewest. Several of the top co-occurrence clusters appeared to be linked to parvovirus B19, influenza, CMV and Epstein-Barr virus, according to a later analysis. Because HLA typing was missing for some donors at each locus, association tests included only the typed subset. Linkage disequilibrium might explain the correlated functional status among segregating V segments, but an unknown experimental factor could not be excluded. It was suggested by the authors that the approach could potentially be generalized to other disease states and immunological phenotypes.

The CDR3, cysteine through phenylalanine, is 19 amino acids long. Left in the record is the CDR3 DNA by itself, 57 bases read in frame from the first base. The germline V gene encodes CDR1 MDHEN and CDR2 SYDVKM. Trimming accounts for 3 bases at V and 4 bases at J, while the number of junction bases matched to no gene is 12. In total, roughly 670 healthy bone marrow donors made up the cohort. At the time of sampling, all cohort members were nominally healthy, though unrecorded immune exposures were likely present. The donor was CMV seronegative and was included in the group of a few hundred seronegative cohort members. A peripheral blood sample was collected from each donor, and TCR beta sequencing was performed on peripheral blood mononuclear cells. The Qiagen DNeasy Blood Extraction Kit was used to extract genomic DNA from the blood cell samples. Note on this clone: The antigen it binds to is not known. No much larger clonotype is one base removed from it; base qualities were not supplied.

Libraries were prepared through the immunoSEQ multiplex PCR assay. A mixture of 60 forward primers for TCR Vbeta segments and 13 reverse primers for TCR Jbeta segments was used in the multiplex PCR. Amplification of the CDR3 region of rearranged TCR beta genes was performed with a multiplex PCR assay on genomic DNA. Amplified TCR beta libraries were sequenced as 87-base-pair reads on the Illumina HiSeq System. As for the authors' bioinformatics: A later analysis counted approximately 76 million unique TCR beta chains across the 650 to 800 repertoires, and about 10 million of these chains were shared by at least two donors. Raw reads were error-corrected and collapsed into unique sequences by a nearest-neighbor algorithm in which closely related sequences were merged to remove PCR and sequencing errors. V, D and J gene segments were assigned by aligning CDR3 sequences to IMGT reference sequences. For a sequence to be retained, a match of at least six nucleotides to both a V gene segment and a J gene segment was required. A rearrangement counted as productive if the CDR3 had no stop codons and remained in frame with V and J, and every other rearrangement counted as non-productive. Following IMGT convention, CDR3 was defined as the stretch from the second conserved V-encoded cysteine to the conserved J-encoded phenylalanine. The earlier analysis of about 570 of the donors excluded any sequence lacking an unambiguous match to a single V gene segment. An earlier analysis of several hundred of the donors called V segments functional above 56.7% productive rearrangements and segregating when the between-donor standard deviation exceeded 5%. A statistical classification framework was developed to diagnose cytomegalovirus status using the catalog of TCR beta chain sequences. A later analysis assigned V and J genes by comparing TCR nucleotide sequences with IMGT/GENE-DB human TR gene sequences. The TCRdist pipeline was used in a later analysis to assign CDR3 sequences and most-parsimonious VDJ recombination scenarios. A later analysis defined each TCR beta chain by its CDR3 amino acid sequence plus V-gene family, and excluded reads lacking a unique V-gene family. A later analysis removed 600 or so highly shared, low-generation-probability nucleotide sequences to deal with suspected cross-contamination and a sequencing artifact. For each public chain, a later analysis derived a clonal expansion index from normalized ranks of inferred template counts within each repertoire. Generation probabilities in a later analysis came from a VDJ recombination model fitted to out-of-frame rearrangements, and those results were checked against IGoR. Hypergeometric tests were used in a later analysis to score TCR-TCR, TCR-HLA and TCR-CMV co-occurrence, with a repertoire-size bias correction applied to the TCR pairs. A later analysis estimated false discovery rates by permuting HLA or CMV assignments 20 times. In a later analysis, co-occurring TCRs were grouped with DBSCAN, and TCRdist sequence similarity was added when clustering was performed within HLA-allele-positive subsets. Repertoires with fewer than 30,000 or more than 120,000 public chains were left out of co-occurrence clustering, as were several repertoires with anomalous nucleotide sharing. The source is immuneACCESS, and TCRdb retained only in-frame sequences with V and J called. Part of the clones is not carried over; for the studies checked, unresolved V genes explain less than half of this, and the remainder is unexplained. V, J and clone size are those of that table, while D and trimming were read from the DNA. The sample contains 150,000 to 200,000 clones, 75% to 90% of them found a single time. Of the sample, 1.5% to 2% falls within the top ten clones.

The sequencing sample was made of PBMCs. The sequence links TRBV28 to TRBJ2-4, with TRBD2 matching 13 junction bases. The clonotype comes from a woman in her late teens or twenties in good health and CMV-seronegative. The sequence in DNA is TGTGCCAGCAGTTTTACAATCAGGACTAGCGGGAGAGGGAAAAACATTCAGTACTTC. It encodes CASSFTIRTSGRGKNIQYF.